The 12 T cell receptor beta chains listed next were all sequenced from one sample in a study of PD-L1 blockade in urothelial cancer. Measured with immunoSEQ multiplex PCR; TCRdb has only the in-frame clones, and not every one. The sample has 50,000 to 60,000 clones; 86% are singletons. Sequenced here: PBMCs, sampled around atezolizumab (anti-PD-L1) treatment. The receptors derive from a man aged 45-65 years with urothelial cancer.

This sequence joins TRBV5-4 and TRBJ2-5; D perhaps matches TRBD2 (6 bases). Germline CDR1 reads SGHNT; CDR2 reads YYREEE (reference sequence). Trimming left V 4 bases short and J 5 bases short, with 18 bases between. The CDR3 is 15 residues long. The CDR3 sequence: CASSRSGGTGETQYF. The CDR3 region has the DNA TGTGCCAGCAGCCGGAGTGGAGGGACGGGGGAGACCCAGTACTTC. Variable domain in full (rest from reference TRBV5-4 and TRBJ2-5): ETGVTQSPTHLIKTRGQQVTLRCSSQSGHNTVSWYQQALGQGPQFIFQYYREEENGRGNFPPRFSGLQFPNYSSELNVNALELDDSALYLCASSRSGGTGETQYFGPGTRLLVL.

The chain links TRBV5-1 to TRBJ2-1, with 11 bases identical to TRBD2. The CDR3 has 15 amino acids. V gave up 0 bases and J gave up 6 bases; unmatched junction bases: 2. Germline CDR1 and CDR2: SGHRS and YFSETQ. The CDR3 bases are TGCGCCAGCAGCTTGGGACTAGCGGGGATCAATGAGCAGTTCTTC. Its translation: CASSLGLAGINEQFF.

The chain joins TRBV19 to TRBJ1-5; no definite D call. In germline, CDR1 is LNHDA, CDR2 SQIVND (reference sequence). This CDR3 comprises 18 residues. Trimming removed 3 bases at V and 0 bases at J, with 18 bases between. DNA of the CDR3: TGTGCCAGTAGTATTTCTCCCCAGTACAGCCCTAGCAATCAGCCCCAGCATTTT. Translated: CASSISPQYSPSNQPQHF.

This chain joins TRBV13 and TRBJ2-7; 7 nucleotides line up with TRBD1. The V gene end was trimmed by 5 bases and the J gene end by 2 bases; junction bases not matched to a gene: 15. The CDR3 length is 17 residues. Germline V CDR1 and CDR2: PRHDT, FYEKMQ (reference sequence). The CDR3 sequence is CASSRRSGRGQTYEQYF. The CDR3 DNA reads as TGTGCCAGCAGCCGTAGGTCGGGCCGGGGACAGACCTACGAGCAGTACTTC.

The rearrangement uses TRBV7-3 and TRBJ2-3, with 8 bases identical to TRBD2. This CDR3 spans 16 amino acids. Germline-derived CDR1 and CDR2 are SGHTA and FQGTGA. V dropped 1 base and J dropped 3; count of bases not matched to a gene: 6. The CDR3, as DNA: TGTGCCAGCAGCTTAAACCCGGGACTAGGAACAGATACGCAGTATTTT. Its protein product is CASSLNPGLGTDTQYF.

The chain uses TRBV27 and TRBJ2-7; TRBD2 matches 10 bases. The CDR3 extends over 15 amino acids. Per the germline V gene, CDR1 is MNHEY and CDR2 is SMNVEV (reference sequence). With V trimmed by 8 bases and J by 2 bases, 9 bases remained unmatched. CDR3 region: CASRSSGTSAYEQYF. The CDR3 DNA reads TGTGCCAGCCGGAGTTCTGGGACTAGCGCCTACGAGCAGTACTTC.

The chain joins TRBV2 to TRBJ1-6; TRBD1 might be the D (5 bases). The length of the CDR3 is 14 residues. V was clipped by 5 bases and J by 5 bases, with 10 bases between them. Germline assignment: CDR1 SNHLY and CDR2 FYNNEI. In DNA form, the CDR3 reads TGTGCCAGCAGTAGGCGGGGGGATAATTCACCCCTCCACTTT. As protein: CASSRRGDNSPLHF.

V usage is TRBV18 and J usage is TRBJ1-1, with 7 positions matching TRBD1. This CDR3 is built from 15 residues. The junction had 10 bases not matched to a gene; V was cut back by 5 bases and J by 4 bases. Germline-derived CDR1 and CDR2 are KGHSH and LQKENI. CDR3 in DNA: TGTGCCAGCTCAATGAACAGGGGCCCTCGCACTGAAGCTTTCTTT. It encodes CASSMNRGPRTEAFF.

A single count supports this clone. The chain couples TRBV5-5 to TRBJ2-1; a possible D gene is TRBD2 (6 bases). The CDR3 spans 15 residues. In germline, CDR1 is SGHKS, CDR2 YYEKEE (reference sequence). The ends were cut back, 4 bases at V and 0 bases at J, with 11 bases in the middle. The CDR3 nucleotides are TGTGCCAGCAGCCTGAGCGGGCCCTCCTACAATGAGCAGTTCTTC. It specifies CASSLSGPSYNEQFF.

The genes are TRBV5-1 and TRBJ2-5; a weak D match, TRBD2 (6 bases). V lost 6 bases and J lost 4, with 10 bases in between. The germline V gene encodes CDR1 SGHRS and CDR2 YFSETQ. This CDR3 has 12 residues. CDR3 sequence: CASNPGGETQYF. CDR3 sequence (DNA): TGCGCCAGCAACCCCGGGGGAGAGACCCAGTACTTC.

The chain combines TRBV7-2 with TRBJ2-5; D uncertain. Germline values: CDR1 SGHTA, CDR2 FQGNSA. V was pared by 0 bases and J by 1 base, with 6 bases between. The length of the CDR3 is 14 residues. CDR3 residues: CASSLASLQETQYF. Here the CDR3 DNA reads TGTGCCAGCAGCTTAGCGTCACTCCAAGAGACCCAGTACTTC.

The gene calls are TRBV30 and TRBJ2-1, with 8 nucleotides matching TRBD2. Trimming at V came to 3 bases and at J to 2 bases, leaving 6 bases not matched to a gene. The CDR3 spans 15 residues. The germline V gene encodes CDR1 GTSNPN and CDR2 SVGIG (reference sequence). The CDR3 nucleotides read TGTGCCTGGAGCGTTAAACTAGCGGCCTACAATGAGCAGTTCTTC. Its protein is CAWSVKLAAYNEQFF.